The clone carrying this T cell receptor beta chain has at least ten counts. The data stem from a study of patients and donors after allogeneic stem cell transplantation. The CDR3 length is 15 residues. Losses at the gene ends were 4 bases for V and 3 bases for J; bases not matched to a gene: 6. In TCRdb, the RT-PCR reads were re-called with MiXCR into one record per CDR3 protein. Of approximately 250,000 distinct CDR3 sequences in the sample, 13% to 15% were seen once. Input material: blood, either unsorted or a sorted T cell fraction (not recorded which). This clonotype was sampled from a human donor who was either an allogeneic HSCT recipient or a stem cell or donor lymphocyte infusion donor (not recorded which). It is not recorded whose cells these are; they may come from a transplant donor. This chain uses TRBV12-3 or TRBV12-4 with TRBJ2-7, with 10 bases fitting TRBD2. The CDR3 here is CASSSASGGDYEQYF. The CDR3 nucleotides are TGTGCCAGCAGTTCAGCTAGCGGGGGAGACTACGAGCAGTACTTC.